This T cell receptor (beta chain) was obtained from a study of T cells in Graves' hyperthyroidism and ophthalmopathy. Study context: Prior to any treatment, at the point of initial diagnosis, peripheral blood was collected.

Enrolled ophthalmopathy patients presented with a Clinical Activity Score of at least 3, a NOSPECS grade of at least 4, and disease duration under 3 months. Overall study findings and caveats: Ophthalmopathy, as predicted by the model, came a median 6.5 months after the prediction.

J lost 5 bases, V lost 6 bases, and 8 bases had no gene match. Germline V gene data show CDR1 as SNHLY and CDR2 as FYNNEI. The CDR3 runs to 15 residues. Template material for amplifying TCR beta CDR3 regions consisted of RNA transcripts. The HTBI primer set was used in a first-round RT-PCR of the TCR CDR3. TCRdb reanalysed the multiplex PCR reads using MiXCR and keeps one entry per CDR3 protein. Of a few hundred thousand distinct CDR3 sequences listed, roughly 16% are singletons. This clonotype was seen repeatedly, ten times or more. Antigen specificity is unknown. The rearrangement links TRBV2 to TRBJ2-1; TRBD1 matches 9 bases. Sequences were obtained from blood. This sequence originates from a woman aged 35 to 49 with Graves' ophthalmopathy. The CDR3 nucleotides read TGTGCCAGCAGCCCGGACAGGGGAAGGAACAATGAGCAGTTCTTC. It translates to CASSPDRGRNNEQFF. Together with reference TRBV2 and TRBJ2-1, the CDR3 gives the full variable domain: EPEVTQTPSHQVTQMGQEVILRCVPISNHLYFYWYRQILGQKVEFLVSFYNNEISEKSEIFDDQFSVERPDGSNFTLKIRSTKLEDSAMYFCASSPDRGRNNEQFFGPGTRLTVL.